This T cell receptor beta chain appears in the sequencing data of a study of blood T cell repertoires in COVID-19. At the level of the study: Spain, Italy and the United States supplied samples that represented acute and convalescent COVID-19. From T cells, B-cell-depleted T cells, or PBMCs came the material, which was cDNA or gDNA.

The CDR3 length is 13 residues. From germline, CDR1 is SGHDT and CDR2 YYEEEE. V lost 4 bases to trimming and J lost 5 bases, with 12 bases between them. Authors' analysis steps: The assay estimated nucleated cells by amplifying reference gene primers. The data were produced by immunoSEQ multiplex PCR, yet TCRdb's version contains in-frame clones alone and is incomplete. V, J and clone size were drawn from that table, and D and trimming were deduced from the DNA. The data contain around 300,000 clones, 89% of them singletons. What was sequenced was peripheral blood. The chain couples TRBV5-6 to TRBJ2-5; tentatively, D is TRBD2 (5 bases). This clonotype originated in a woman between 40 and 50 years old who had recovered from COVID-19. CDR3 bases: TGTGCCAGCAGCGTTACTAGTATTGAGACCCAGTACTTC. This translates into CASSVTSIETQYF.